The entry that follows covers one TCR beta chain sequence. One junction end does not reproduce the germline sequence, and a read error may be involved. The data stem from a study of blood T cell repertoires in COVID-19. Turning to the study itself: There were acute and convalescent COVID-19 samples, and they came from the United States, Italy and Spain.

Here immunoSEQ multiplex PCR was the method, and the copy in TCRdb shows in-frame clones only, minus some. Among 300,000 to 400,000 clones listed, roughly 85% were seen once. CDR1 and CDR2 from the germline V gene are SNHLY and FYNNEI. CDR3 length: 12 residues. Participants in the exposed group had met a COVID-19 case in the 2 weeks before joining the study. The sequence derives from a woman in her twenties or thirties who had been exposed to COVID-19. The J gene is TRBJ2-5, the V gene TRBV2; a weak D match, TRBD1 (5 bases). Sequenced sample: PBMCs or T cells enriched from blood (not recorded which). The CDR3, as DNA: TGTGCCAGCTCTATCCAGGGCCCCCCGCAAAACTTC. This encodes CASSIQGPPQNF.